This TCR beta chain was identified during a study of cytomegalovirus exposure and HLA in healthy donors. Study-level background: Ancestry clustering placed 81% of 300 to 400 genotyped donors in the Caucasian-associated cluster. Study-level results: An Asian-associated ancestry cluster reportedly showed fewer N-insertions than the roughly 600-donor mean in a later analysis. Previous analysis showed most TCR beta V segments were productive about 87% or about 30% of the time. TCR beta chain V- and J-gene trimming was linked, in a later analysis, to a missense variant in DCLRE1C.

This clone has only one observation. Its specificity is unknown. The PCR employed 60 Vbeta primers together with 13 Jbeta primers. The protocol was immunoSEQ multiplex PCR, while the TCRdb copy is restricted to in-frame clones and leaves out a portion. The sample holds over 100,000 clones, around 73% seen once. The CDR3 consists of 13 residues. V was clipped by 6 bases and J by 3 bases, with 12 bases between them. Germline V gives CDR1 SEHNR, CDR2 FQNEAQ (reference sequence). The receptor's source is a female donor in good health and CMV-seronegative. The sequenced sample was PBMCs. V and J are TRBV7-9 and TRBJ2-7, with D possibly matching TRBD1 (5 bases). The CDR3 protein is CASRGVRSYEQYF. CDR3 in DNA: TGTGCCAGCAGAGGGGTCAGAAGCTACGAGCAGTACTTC.